The table lists the clone carrying this T cell receptor (beta chain) with a few counts. Its target is not known. TCRdb passed the reads through MiXCR, listing each CDR3 protein once. This sample carries around 170,000 distinct CDR3 sequences, around 14% of them seen once, and the ten largest clones take 25% to 30%. The sample is drawn from a study of T cell repertoires in cytomegalovirus infection. Points from the study as a whole: HLA-C-restricted CMV clonotypes gave the most frequent clonotype in two of eight donors.

This CDR3 has 15 amino acids. V shed 4 bases, J shed 0 bases, and the junction held 5 bases outside the gene matches. Germline V gene data show CDR1 as SGHRS and CDR2 as YFSETQ. Sequencing used PBMCs. The chain is built from TRBV5-1 and TRBJ1-1, with TRBD1 matching 8 bases. The receptor comes from a human donor in good health (CMV status not recorded). Some clones in this sample may be carry-over from other donors' samples. In DNA, the CDR3 is TGCGCCAGCAGCCGTGGACAGGGTGTGAACACTGAAGCTTTCTTT. This codes for CASSRGQGVNTEAFF.